What follows are 2 T cell receptor beta chains derived from one specimen sequenced in a study of early T cells in non-severe SARS-CoV-2 infection. TCRdb re-analysed the 5' RACE reads in MiXCR, keeping a single row per CDR3 protein. The sample lists about 46,000 distinct CDR3 sequences, 5% to 5.5% seen once, with 5.4% in the top ten. The sequencing used whole blood, collected at baseline. The receptor set was obtained from an adult who was a healthcare worker with PCR-confirmed SARS-CoV-2 infection or an uninfected control (not recorded which).

This clonotype was found many times. This chain connects TRBV11-2 to TRBJ2-1; D tentatively fits TRBD1 or TRBD2 (5 bases each). Germline CDR1 SGHAT, CDR2 FQNNGV. Trimming stripped 1 base from V and 0 bases from J, with 10 bases between. This CDR3 is 16 amino acids long. The DNA of the CDR3 is TGTGCCAGCAGCTTAGGTAGGGACGGCTCCTACAATGAGCAGTTCTTC. Its protein is CASSLGRDGSYNEQFF.

This clonotype showed up many times. This sequence joins TRBV18 and TRBJ2-7, with unresolved D. This CDR3 has 12 residues. Germline V lookup: CDR1 KGHSH, CDR2 LQKENI. V lost 3 bases and J 4 bases, leaving 7 bases between the germline ends. The CDR3 nucleotides are TGTGCCAGCTCACCCCAAAATTACGAGCAGTACTTC. It is translated as CASSPQNYEQYF.